This TCR beta chain was documented in a study of blood T cell repertoires in COVID-19. The overall study: Samples representing acute and convalescent COVID-19 were sourced from the United States, Italy and Spain. T cells, B-cell-depleted T cells, or PBMCs supplied cDNA or gDNA.

CDR1 is MNHNY, CDR2 SVGAGI, per germline (reference sequence). Trimming stripped 0 bases from V and 4 bases from J, with 10 bases between. The CDR3 is made up of 15 amino acids. Per the study methods: Amplification of reference gene primers was used by the study to estimate nucleated cell counts. Here immunoSEQ multiplex PCR was the method, and the copy in TCRdb shows in-frame clones only, minus some. V and J calls and clone size are as listed in that table; D and trimming were resolved from the DNA. Of about 50,000 clones listed, more than 75% are singletons. The specimen was peripheral blood. The chain links TRBV6-6 to TRBJ1-3; D gene ambiguous. This clonotype was obtained from a human donor with active COVID-19. The donor label of this sample is uncertain. The CDR3 DNA sequence: TGTGCCAGCAGTTACTCTCCGGGAGGGGGAAACACCATATATTTT. Its translation is CASSYSPGGGNTIYF.